This TCR beta chain emerged from a study of blood T cell repertoires in COVID-19. Study-level background: Sites in the United States, Italy and Spain provided acute and convalescent COVID-19 samples.

V shed 5 bases, J shed 8 bases, and the junction held 11 bases outside the gene matches. The CDR3 is made up of 15 amino acids. CDR1 SNHLY and CDR2 FYNNEI come from the germline V gene. Recovered status in Cohort 3 required two negative PCRs, clearance, or symptom resolution. In the authors' methods: Amplification from reference gene primers served as the basis for estimated nucleated cell counts. Profiled with immunoSEQ multiplex PCR; TCRdb holds only in-frame clones, not every one. V and J calls and clone size come straight from that table; D and trimming were deduced from the DNA. Of roughly 380,000 clones listed, 87% are singletons.

The material sequenced was PBMCs or T cells enriched from blood (not recorded which). The chain carries TRBV2 and TRBJ2-1, with TRBD2 matching over 8 bases. This sequence originates from a woman aged 30 to 39 who had recovered from COVID-19. The CDR3 DNA reads TGTGCCAGCAGTTCAGAGCGGGGGCCGTCTGATGAGCAGTTCTTC. The encoded protein is CASSSERGPSDEQFF. Full variable domain (outside the CDR3, taken from reference TRBV2 and TRBJ2-1): EPEVTQTPSHQVTQMGQEVILRCVPISNHLYFYWYRQILGQKVEFLVSFYNNEISEKSEIFDDQFSVERPDGSNFTLKIRSTKLEDSAMYFCASSSERGPSDEQFFGPGTRLTVL.